What follows is one T cell receptor beta chain and its context. Its target is not known. These data originate in a study of T cells in Graves' hyperthyroidism and ophthalmopathy. Study results and caveats: Also found in blood were most expanded thyroid clonotypes above 0.001.

Patients were aged 18 to 65, had disease duration under 2 months, and had newly diagnosed hyperthyroidism. Exclusion criteria comprised uncontrolled infection, other autoimmune disease, pregnancy or lactation. Based on clinical symptoms, serum thyroxine and TRAb, thyroid ultrasound and orbital computed tomography, diagnoses were reached. TCR beta CDR3 regions were amplified from RNA transcripts. Carried out on the TCR CDR3, a first-round RT-PCR used the HTBI primer set. In TCRdb, the multiplex PCR reads were re-called with MiXCR into one record per CDR3 protein. The table has fewer than 550,000 distinct CDR3 sequences, about a sixth seen once. Sequences were obtained from blood. This sequence originates from a woman under 30 with Graves' hyperthyroidism.

CDR3 protein: CASSTDSYSGANVLTF. The CDR3 DNA follows: TGTGCCAGCAGCACTGACAGCTACTCTGGGGCCAACGTCCTGACTTTC. This sequence joins TRBV5-6 and TRBJ2-6; D may be TRBD1 (5 bases). With 4 bases removed from V and 0 bases from J, the gap between germline ends came to 11 bases. The CDR3 is made up of 16 amino acids. Germline CDR1 reads SGHDT; CDR2 reads YYEEEE.